The TCR beta chain under discussion was sequenced for a study of blood T cell repertoires in COVID-19. Study at large: Sites in the United States, Italy and Spain provided acute and convalescent COVID-19 samples. The cDNA or gDNA used as material had been derived from T cells, B-cell-depleted T cells, or PBMCs.

Germline lookup yields CDR1 LNHDA and CDR2 SQIVND (reference sequence). The CDR3 has 13 residues. V was trimmed by 0 bases and J by 9 bases, leaving 6 bases between them. The repertoire was sequenced with immunoSEQ multiplex PCR; TCRdb's copy has only in-frame clones and lacks some. The sample carries 95,000 to 100,000 clones, roughly nine tenths recorded once. The clonotype comes from a man aged 45-60 years with acute or convalescent COVID-19. Input material: peripheral blood. The V and J genes are TRBV19 and TRBJ1-6; a possible D gene is TRBD1 (5 bases). The CDR3 region is CASSIDRVSPLHF. The CDR3 nucleotides read TGTGCCAGTAGTATAGACAGGGTTTCACCCCTCCACTTT.